A single sample is the source of the 6 T cell receptor beta chains below, sequenced in a study of cytomegalovirus exposure and HLA in healthy donors. Primers: 60 Vbeta forward and 13 Jbeta reverse. The method was immunoSEQ multiplex PCR; TCRdb's version includes in-frame clones alone and lacks a portion of them. This sample has about 190,000 clones, with roughly 77% found just once. The sequencing sample was made of PBMCs. These receptors were taken from a young man in good health and CMV-seropositive.

This clone appeared once. The rearrangement joins TRBV2 to TRBJ2-5, with TRBD2 matching over 12 bases. Per the germline V gene, CDR1 is SNHLY and CDR2 is FYNNEI. The CDR3 is made up of 16 amino acids. The V and J ends lost 3 bases and 4 bases, in that order; junction bases with no gene match: 6. CDR3 in DNA: TGTGCCAGCAGTGATAACCCGGGACTAGCGGGAGAGACCCAGTACTTC. Protein: CASSDNPGLAGETQYF.

This chain links TRBV7-2 with TRBJ2-7; a weak D match, TRBD1 (5 bases). Per the germline V gene, CDR1 is SGHTA and CDR2 is FQGNSA. V lost 5 bases to trimming and J lost 4 bases, with 15 bases between them. The CDR3 contains 14 residues. The CDR3: CASSDQGPMYEQYF. The CDR3, as DNA: TGTGCCAGCAGCGATCAGGGTCCGATGTACGAGCAGTACTTC.

The chain uses TRBV9 and TRBJ2-2; 7 nucleotides match TRBD1. This CDR3 is 15 amino acids long. Germline lookup yields CDR1 SGDLS and CDR2 YYNGEE. Trimming removed 7 bases from V and 6 bases from J; junction bases left unmatched: 12. CDR3 amino acids: CASQPTGERAGELFF. The CDR3, as DNA: TGTGCCAGCCAACCCACAGGGGAAAGGGCCGGGGAGCTGTTTTTT.

This clone was picked up a small number of times. V is TRBV25-1 and J is TRBJ1-4; 7 bases are a match to TRBD1. The CDR3 has 14 amino acids. Looked up from germline, CDR1 is MGHDK and CDR2 is SYGVNS. Trimming removed 5 bases from V and 7 bases from J; junction bases left unmatched: 7. The CDR3 DNA is TGTGCCAGCAGTTTACAGGGGTTAAGTGAAAAACTGTTTTTT. It is translated as CASSLQGLSEKLFF.

This clone was found once. Here the CDR3 DNA reads TGTGCCAGCAGCTTTGATGGGACATCTGATACGCAGTATTTT. This codes for CASSFDGTSDTQYF. The chain recombines TRBV7-2 with TRBJ2-3; perhaps TRBD1 as D (6 bases). In germline, CDR1 is SGHTA, CDR2 FQGNSA. The CDR3 extends over 14 amino acids. V gave up 3 bases and J gave up 6 bases, with 13 bases separating them.

This clone came up a few times. This chain joins TRBV13 and TRBJ1-5; D not certain. Germline V gene sequence: CDR1 PRHDT, CDR2 FYEKMQ (reference sequence). V lost 4 bases and J 4 bases, leaving 17 bases between the germline ends. The CDR3 spans 16 residues. Here the CDR3 DNA reads TGTGCCAGCAGCTCCCGAGCGGGGATGGGAAATCAGCCCCAGCATTTT. It is translated as CASSSRAGMGNQPQHF. Drawing the rest from reference TRBV13 and TRBJ1-5, the complete variable domain is AAGVIQSPRHLIKEKRETATLKCYPIPRHDTVYWYQQGPGQDPQFLISFYEKMQSDKGSIPDRFSAQQFSDYHSELNMSSLELGDSALYFCASSSRAGMGNQPQHFGDGTRLSIL.